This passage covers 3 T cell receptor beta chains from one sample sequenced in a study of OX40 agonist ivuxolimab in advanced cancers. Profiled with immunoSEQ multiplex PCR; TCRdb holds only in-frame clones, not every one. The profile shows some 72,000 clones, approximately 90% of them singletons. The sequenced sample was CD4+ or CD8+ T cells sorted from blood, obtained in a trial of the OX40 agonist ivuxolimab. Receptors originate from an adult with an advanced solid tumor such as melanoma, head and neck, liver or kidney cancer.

This chain's CDR3 is CASSLWIAGGRAPDTQYF. CDR3 sequence (DNA): TGTGCCAGCAGTCTTTGGATAGCGGGGGGGCGGGCCCCAGATACGCAGTATTTT. The rearrangement uses TRBV27 and TRBJ2-3; 11 bases fit TRBD2. In germline, CDR1 is MNHEY, CDR2 SMNVEV (reference sequence). Unmatched junction bases numbered 14, after V lost 5 bases and J lost 4 bases. The CDR3 sequence is 18 residues long.

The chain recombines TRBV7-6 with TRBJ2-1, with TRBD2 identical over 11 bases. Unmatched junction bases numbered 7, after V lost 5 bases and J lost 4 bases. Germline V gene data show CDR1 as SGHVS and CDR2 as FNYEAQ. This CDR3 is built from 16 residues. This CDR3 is CASSPRLAGIYNEQFF. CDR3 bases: TGTGCCAGCAGCCCCCGACTAGCGGGGATATACAATGAGCAGTTCTTC.

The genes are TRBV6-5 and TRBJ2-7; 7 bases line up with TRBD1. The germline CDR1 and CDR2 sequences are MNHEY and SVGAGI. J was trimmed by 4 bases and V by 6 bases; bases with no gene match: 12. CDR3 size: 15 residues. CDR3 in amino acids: CASSPDREGFYEQYF. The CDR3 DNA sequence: TGTGCCAGCAGCCCAGACAGGGAAGGGTTTTACGAGCAGTACTTC.